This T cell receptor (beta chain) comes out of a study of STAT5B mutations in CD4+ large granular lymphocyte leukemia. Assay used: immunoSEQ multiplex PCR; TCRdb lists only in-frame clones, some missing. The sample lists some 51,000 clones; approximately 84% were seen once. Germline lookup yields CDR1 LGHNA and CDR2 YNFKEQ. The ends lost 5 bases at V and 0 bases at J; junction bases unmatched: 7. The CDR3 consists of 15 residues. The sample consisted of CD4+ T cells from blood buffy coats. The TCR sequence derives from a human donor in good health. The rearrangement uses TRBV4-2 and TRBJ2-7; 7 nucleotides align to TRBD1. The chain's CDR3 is CASSLSGQSSYEQYF. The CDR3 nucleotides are TGTGCCAGCAGCTTATCGGGACAGAGCTCCTACGAGCAGTACTTC.